This T cell receptor (beta chain) was documented in a study of vaccination and CD4 T cells after COVID-19. Sequencing of DNA taken from cultured CD4+ T cells relied on the Oncomine TCR Beta short-read assay. MiXCR, applied by TCRdb to the PCR reads, yields one record per CDR3 protein. Of nearly 15,000 distinct CDR3 sequences in the sample, less than 30% were seen once. Regarding treatment: roughly nine-day PBMC culture with coronavirus spike peptide pools or control peptides (ViraFEST assay). Notes on this clonotype: Its specificity is not known.

The source is a human donor with COVID-19. Input material: cultured CD4+ T cells from blood.

The CDR3 DNA sequence: TGCGCCAGCAGCTGGACAGGGGGCAACCCGACCGGGGAGCTGTTTTTT. The encoded protein is CASSWTGGNPTGELFF. The chain combines TRBV5-1 with TRBJ2-2, with 11 bases identical to TRBD1. The CDR3 totals 16 residues. V shed 3 bases and J 5 bases; nucleotides not matched to a gene: 6. Germline V gene lookup returns CDR1 SGHRS and CDR2 YFSETQ.